Shown below are 32 T cell receptor beta chains from a single sample sequenced in a study of T cell responses to AZD1222 COVID-19 vaccine. Libraries were prepared by immunoSEQ multiplex PCR; TCRdb keeps only in-frame clonotypes and omits some of them. The sample has approximately 120,000 clones, 80% to 90% seen once; the top ten hold roughly 1.5%. The source material was peripheral blood, sampled on day 0 of AZD1222 vaccination. The source is an adult in good health.

A single count supports this clone. The V call is TRBV3-1 (or the pseudogene TRBV3-2), the J call TRBJ2-3, with TRBD2 matching over 10 bases. The CDR3 runs 16 residues. Per the germline V gene, CDR1 is LGHDT and CDR2 is YNNKEL (reference sequence). J lost 4 bases, V lost 0 bases, and 4 bases had no gene match. The CDR3 DNA reads as TGTGCCAGCAGCCAAGACCCAGCGGGAGGGCCAGATACGCAGTATTTT. Translating it yields CASSQDPAGGPDTQYF.

This chain connects TRBV9 to TRBJ1-1; a possible D gene is TRBD1 (6 bases). The V end was cut by 0 bases, the J end by 4 bases, with 13 bases between. The CDR3 has 15 residues. Germline V CDR1 and CDR2: SGDLS, YYNGEE. In DNA, the CDR3 is TGTGCCAGCAGCGTAGGAGGGGGGGCGGTCACTGAAGCTTTCTTT. It yields the protein CASSVGGGAVTEAFF.

The chain carries TRBV11-3 and TRBJ2-1; 10 nucleotides line up with TRBD2. Looked up from germline, CDR1 is SGHNT and CDR2 is YENEEA. Trimming at V came to 2 bases and at J to 6 bases, leaving 7 bases not matched to a gene. This CDR3 spans 16 amino acids. CDR3 bases: TGTGCCAGCAGCTTATCGGGTAGCGGGAGGACCAATGAGCAGTTCTTC. Amino acids: CASSLSGSGRTNEQFF.

The chain combines TRBV15 with TRBJ2-7; 10 bases are shared with TRBD1. This CDR3 is built from 15 residues. The germline V gene encodes CDR1 LNHNV and CDR2 YYDKDF (reference sequence). Trimming at V came to 3 bases and at J to 5 bases, leaving 7 bases not matched to a gene. The chain's CDR3 is CATSSPGQGFDEQYF. The CDR3 nucleotides are TGTGCCACCAGCAGTCCGGGACAGGGGTTCGACGAGCAGTACTTC.

This chain connects TRBV28 to TRBJ1-2; the D gene is possibly TRBD1 (6 bases). The CDR3 length is 14 residues. V was clipped by 4 bases and J by 5 bases, with 14 bases between them. The germline gives CDR1 MDHEN, CDR2 SYDVKM. CDR3 coding DNA: TGTGCCAGCAGTTCGGCCGGGGGCAAATATGGCTACACCTTC. It encodes CASSSAGGKYGYTF.

The chain recombines TRBV7-9 with TRBJ1-2; D gene uncertain. Germline loops: CDR1 SEHNR, CDR2 FQNEAQ (reference sequence). Trimming left V 2 bases short and J 7 bases short, with 8 bases between. The CDR3 has 12 amino acids. The CDR3 loop reads CASSLSSSGYTF. CDR3 nucleotide sequence: TGTGCCAGCAGCTTAAGCTCCAGTGGCTACACCTTC. Based on the CDR3 plus reference TRBV7-9 and TRBJ1-2, the full variable domain is DTGVSQNPRHKITKRGQNVTFRCDPISEHNRLYWYRQTLGQGPEFLTYFQNEAQLEKSRLLSDRFSAERPKGSFSTLEIQRTEQGDSAMYLCASSLSSSGYTFGSGTRLTVV.

This clone was detected once. V usage is TRBV7-2 and J usage is TRBJ1-1; tentatively, D is TRBD1 (5 bases). The CDR3 contains 15 residues. Germline V gives CDR1 SGHTA, CDR2 FQGNSA. The V end lost 1 base, the J end lost 4 bases, and 13 bases lay between the germline ends. The chain's CDR3 is CASSLVGPGTTEAFF. The CDR3 nucleotides read TGTGCCAGCAGCTTAGTAGGACCGGGGACCACTGAAGCTTTCTTT.

The V call is TRBV4-3, the J call TRBJ2-1, with 8 bases fitting TRBD2. CDR3 size: 17 residues. Germline V gene sequence: CDR1 LGHNA, CDR2 YSLEER. The J segment lost 6 bases and the V segment lost 0 bases, leaving 10 bases of the junction unmatched. The CDR3, as DNA: TGCGCCAGCAGCCAAGACTCGACTAGCGCGCGAATCAATGAGCAGTTCTTC. Translating gives CASSQDSTSARINEQFF.

This chain joins TRBV7-6 and TRBJ2-7, with 9 positions matching TRBD1. Germline V gives CDR1 SGHVS, CDR2 FNYEAQ. The CDR3 covers 14 residues. The junction had 6 bases not matched to a gene; V was cut back by 3 bases and J by 6 bases. The CDR3: CASSFGQGRLEQYF. The CDR3 DNA reads TGTGCCAGCAGCTTCGGACAGGGGCGTCTCGAGCAGTACTTC.

The table lists this clone with a count of one. The chain employs TRBV9 and TRBJ2-7; 10 bases fit TRBD2. Germline-derived CDR1 and CDR2 are SGDLS and YYNGEE. This CDR3 is built from 16 residues. V lost 0 bases to trimming and J lost 6 bases; unmatched junction nucleotides: 9. CDR3 sequence reads: CASSVGIAGGAREQYF. CDR3 bases: TGTGCCAGCAGCGTAGGAATAGCGGGAGGTGCCCGCGAGCAGTACTTC. Looking up the rest from reference TRBV9 and TRBJ2-7 gives the full variable domain: DSGVTQTPKHLITATGQRVTLRCSPRSGDLSVYWYQQSLDQGLQFLIQYYNGEERAKGNILERFSAQQFPDLHSELNLSSLELGDSALYFCASSVGIAGGAREQYFGPGTRLTVT.

This clone was picked up a small number of times. The chain couples TRBV2 to TRBJ1-5; D is unclear. The CDR3 contains 13 residues. The germline V gene has CDR1 SNHLY and CDR2 FYNNEI. The germline V and J ends were trimmed by 7 bases and 10 bases, with 17 bases remaining between them. Written as DNA, the CDR3 is TGTGCCAGCACAGAGAGGTCCCGGAGCCCCCAGCATTTT. Translation: CASTERSRSPQHF.

V and J are TRBV6-4 and TRBJ2-7; TRBD2 matches at 8 bases. Trimming at V came to 6 bases and at J to 5 bases, leaving 9 bases not matched to a gene. The length of the CDR3 is 14 residues. CDR1 is MRHNA and CDR2 is SNTAGT in the germline V gene. As DNA, the CDR3 is TGTGCCAGCAGGGAGCCGGGGACTAGACACGAGCAGTACTTC. Its protein is CASREPGTRHEQYF.

The rearrangement links TRBV19 to TRBJ2-4, with D perhaps assigned TRBD1 or TRBD2 (6 bases each). The germline V gene has CDR1 LNHDA and CDR2 SQIVND (reference sequence). The CDR3 covers 17 residues. V was cut by 1 base and J by 0 bases, with 13 bases left in between. The CDR3 DNA sequence: TGTGCCAGTAGTATAGGAATTGGGGGGCAAGCCAAAAACATTCAGTACTTC. Translated, it gives CASSIGIGGQAKNIQYF.

This clone has more than one count but fewer than ten. This rearrangement joins TRBV6-5 to TRBJ1-1; D may be TRBD1 (6 bases). CDR3 length: 14 residues. CDR1 is MNHEY, CDR2 SVGAGI, per germline. The V and J ends lost 5 bases and 6 bases respectively, with 16 bases between them. The CDR3 nucleotides are TGTGCCAGCAGTCAACAGGGCGGAAAGGCTGAAGCTTTCTTT. Translating it yields CASSQQGGKAEAFF.

This chain joins TRBV5-4 and TRBJ2-1, with unresolved D. V dropped 2 bases and J dropped 3 bases, with 15 bases sitting between them. This CDR3 comprises 16 residues. CDR1 is SGHNT, CDR2 YYREEE, per germline (reference sequence). In DNA, the CDR3 is TGTGCCAGCAGCTTCCTGGCCGTCCGGTTCTACAATGAGCAGTTCTTC. Its protein product is CASSFLAVRFYNEQFF.

In its sample, this clone was seen once. The gene calls are TRBV14 and TRBJ2-7, with a tentative D call TRBD1 (5 bases). V was cut by 4 bases and J by 3 bases, with 19 bases left in between. Germline CDR1 SGHDN, CDR2 FVKESK. The length of the CDR3 is 16 residues. The CDR3 DNA sequence: TGTGCCAGCAGCCCAGTCTTAGGGGCCTCGAACTACGAGCAGTACTTC. Amino acids: CASSPVLGASNYEQYF.

The rearrangement joins TRBV6-5 to TRBJ2-2; tentative D call: TRBD1 (6 bases). CDR1 and CDR2 (germline): MNHEY, SVGAGI. The CDR3 runs 14 residues. The V and J ends lost 5 bases and 4 bases respectively, with 11 bases between them. CDR3 in amino acids: CASSTDSLTGELFF. In nucleotides, the CDR3 is TGTGCCAGCAGTACGGACAGCCTCACCGGGGAGCTGTTTTTT.

The table lists this clone with a count of one. The chain employs TRBV5-1 and TRBJ2-5; D gene ambiguous. V lost 0 bases to trimming and J lost 2 bases, with 14 bases between them. Germline V lookup: CDR1 SGHRS, CDR2 YFSETQ. The CDR3 is 16 amino acids. Here the CDR3 reads CASSLGGLSTQETQYF. In DNA, the CDR3 is TGCGCCAGCAGCTTGGGAGGCCTCTCCACTCAAGAGACCCAGTACTTC.

This clone has only one observation. The gene calls are TRBV12-3 or TRBV12-4 and TRBJ2-6; D ambiguous. Trimming took 6 bases from V and 0 from J, leaving 3 bases between them. The CDR3 runs 13 residues. The CDR3 sequence: CASSISGANVLTF. CDR3 nucleotides: TGTGCCAGCAGCATCTCTGGGGCCAACGTCCTGACTTTC.

This chain connects TRBV7-2 to TRBJ2-7; D may be TRBD2 (6 bases). The length of the CDR3 is 14 residues. V was clipped by 2 bases and J by 6 bases, with 14 bases between them. Germline CDR1 is SGHTA and CDR2 is FQGNSA. The CDR3 reads CASSLPGLSPEQYF. CDR3 in DNA: TGTGCCAGCAGCTTACCGGGACTTAGTCCCGAGCAGTACTTC.

The rearrangement links TRBV6-5 to TRBJ2-1; perhaps TRBD2 as D (6 bases). Germline V gene data show CDR1 as MNHEY and CDR2 as SVGAGI. The V and J ends lost 9 bases and 3 bases respectively, with 15 bases between them. The CDR3 consists of 14 residues. CDR3 sequence (DNA): TGTGCCAGTCGGCGGAGGGGAGACTACAATGAGCAGTTCTTC. The encoded protein is CASRRRGDYNEQFF.

This chain joins TRBV11-3 and TRBJ2-3; D gene unclear. CDR3 size: 11 residues. V was clipped by 5 bases and J by 1 base, with 1 base between them. CDR1 and CDR2 from the germline V gene are SGHNT and YENEEA. Here the CDR3 DNA reads TGTGCCAGCAGCCGCACAGATACGCAGTATTTT. Residues: CASSRTDTQYF.

The chain recombines TRBV9 with TRBJ1-1; D gene uncertain. The CDR3 length is 16 residues. Germline values: CDR1 SGDLS, CDR2 YYNGEE. Trimming cost V 3 bases and J 3 bases, with 18 bases left between them. The CDR3: CASSEHSDFGDTEAFF. The CDR3 region has the DNA TGTGCCAGCAGCGAACACAGCGACTTTGGGGACACTGAAGCTTTCTTT.

This clone was seen a handful of times. The V and J genes are TRBV24-1 and TRBJ1-2, with 7 bases lining up with TRBD1. V shed 6 bases and J 4 bases; nucleotides not matched to a gene: 10. The CDR3 is 15 residues long. CDR1 is KGHDR, CDR2 SFDVKD, per germline. CDR3 region: CATSSPQGEFYGYTF. The DNA for the CDR3 is TGTGCCACCAGTTCGCCCCAGGGGGAATTCTATGGCTACACCTTC.

The table lists this clone with a count of one. The V and J genes are TRBV5-1 and TRBJ2-1; 11 bases are shared with TRBD2. Looked up from germline, CDR1 is SGHRS and CDR2 is YFSETQ. This CDR3 contains 16 residues. Unmatched junction bases numbered 7, after V lost 1 base and J lost 7 bases. In DNA form, the CDR3 reads TGCGCCAGCAGCTTGATCCTAGCGGGAGGTAAGAATGAGCAGTTCTTC. Protein product: CASSLILAGGKNEQFF.

The chain is built from TRBV27 and TRBJ2-5; no firm D call. Germline CDR1 and CDR2: MNHEY and SMNVEV (reference sequence). V was cut by 3 bases and J by 6 bases, with 2 bases left in between. The CDR3 is 10 residues long. As DNA, the CDR3 is TGTGCCAGCAGTTTGAAGACCCAGTACTTC. Translating it yields CASSLKTQYF.

This sequence joins TRBV2 and TRBJ2-5, with D possibly TRBD2 on 6 matching bases. Trimming took 7 bases from V and 0 from J, leaving 9 bases between them. CDR1 is SNHLY and CDR2 is FYNNEI in the germline V gene. The CDR3 has 13 amino acids. This CDR3 is CASTAGYQETQYF. The CDR3 DNA reads as TGTGCCAGCACAGCGGGTTACCAAGAGACCCAGTACTTC.

The rearrangement links TRBV9 to TRBJ2-2, with D tentatively TRBD2 (5 bases). Germline V gives CDR1 SGDLS, CDR2 YYNGEE. The CDR3 is made up of 13 amino acids. Trimming stripped 5 bases from V and 1 base from J, with 6 bases between. The CDR3 region has the DNA TGTGCCAGCAGACGGGAGAACACCGGGGAGCTGTTTTTT. Protein sequence: CASRRENTGELFF. The entire variable domain, with the rest obtained from reference TRBV9 and TRBJ2-2, is as follows: DSGVTQTPKHLITATGQRVTLRCSPRSGDLSVYWYQQSLDQGLQFLIQYYNGEERAKGNILERFSAQQFPDLHSELNLSSLELGDSALYFCASRRENTGELFFGEGSRLTVL.

The rearrangement links TRBV6-1 to TRBJ1-5; possible D gene TRBD1, 6 bases. Trimming took 6 bases from V and 5 from J, leaving 14 bases between them. The CDR3 spans 14 residues. Germline-derived CDR1 and CDR2 are MNHNS and SASEGT. CDR3 sequence: CASSSRGKDQPQHF. CDR3 DNA sequence: TGTGCCAGCAGCTCCAGGGGTAAGGATCAGCCCCAGCATTTT.

This clone was picked up one time. This chain links TRBV28 with TRBJ2-1; possibly TRBD2 for D (6 bases). The germline CDR1 and CDR2 sequences are MDHEN and SYDVKM. The CDR3 loop spans 14 amino acids. V was pared by 11 bases and J by 5 bases, with 19 bases between. The CDR3 protein is CAHMAGPLNNEQFF. The DNA for the CDR3 is TGTGCCCACATGGCGGGGCCCTTAAACAATGAGCAGTTCTTC.

The rearrangement uses TRBV7-9 and TRBJ1-1, with D tentatively TRBD1 (5 bases). CDR3 length equals 13 residues. V was cut by 11 bases and J by 0 bases, with 13 bases left in between. Germline V gene data show CDR1 as SEHNR and CDR2 as FQNEAQ (reference sequence). The CDR3 reads CAHTGVMNTEAFF. The CDR3 DNA sequence: TGTGCCCACACGGGGGTCATGAACACTGAAGCTTTCTTT.

This sequence joins TRBV11-2 and TRBJ2-7; a weak D match, TRBD1 (6 bases). V gave up 5 bases and J gave up 0 bases, with 17 bases separating them. CDR1 is SGHAT and CDR2 is FQNNGV in the germline V gene. CDR3 size: 16 residues. CDR3 bases: TGTGCCAGCAGCCACTTCAGGGGCACCAACTCCTACGAGCAGTACTTC. Its protein product is CASSHFRGTNSYEQYF. Looking up the rest from reference TRBV11-2 and TRBJ2-7 gives the full variable domain: EAGVAQSPRYKIIEKRQSVAFWCNPISGHATLYWYQQILGQGPKLLIQFQNNGVVDDSQLPKDRFSAERLKGVDSTLKIQPAKLEDSAVYLCASSHFRGTNSYEQYFGPGTRLTVT.